The rows below give T cell receptor beta chains drawn from one sample of a study of T cell clones after liver transplantation. TCRdb's table, derived via immunoSEQ multiplex PCR, lists solely in-frame clones and lacks some. This table holds around 60,000 clones, 71% found once. Sample: CD4+ T cells from blood, taken before liver transplant. The receptors shown here come from a human donor who received a liver transplant. CDR3s include the opening cysteine and the closing phenylalanine or tryptophan. Fields, in order: CDR3 DNA, CDR3 protein, J gene, D gene, V gene, clone size. The D gene is left open where the match is weak. The size of a clone is reported for some rows only, either as once, few or many, or as a class for expanded clones.

cdr3_nt: TGTGCCAGCAGCTTTTACACAGATACGCAGTATTTT
cdr3_aa: CASSFYTDTQYF
j_call: TRBJ2-3
d_call: .
v_call: TRBV7-8
clone_size: .

cdr3_nt: TGTGCCAGCAGCTCCGCTGGGCTACGAGCCAAAAACATTCAGTACTTC
cdr3_aa: CASSSAGLRAKNIQYF
j_call: TRBJ2-4
d_call: .
v_call: TRBV5-4
clone_size: few

cdr3_nt: TGTGCCAGCAGCTCCCGGGCCTCGGGGACTGAAGCTTTCTTT
cdr3_aa: CASSSRASGTEAFF
j_call: TRBJ1-1
d_call: .
v_call: TRBV11-3
clone_size: .

cdr3_nt: TGTGCCAGCAGCTTGGATCGACGGAAAGGGGGCAATCAGCCCCAGCATTTT
cdr3_aa: CASSLDRRKGGNQPQHF
j_call: TRBJ1-5
d_call: .
v_call: TRBV5-8
clone_size: .

cdr3_nt: TGTGCCAGCAGCTCGTACAGGGGGAAGAACACTGAAGCTTTCTTT
cdr3_aa: CASSSYRGKNTEAFF
j_call: TRBJ1-1
d_call: TRBD1
v_call: TRBV7-9
clone_size: .

cdr3_nt: TGTGCCAGTTCTAAACAGGGGCCTAGCACAGATACGCAGTATTTT
cdr3_aa: CASSKQGPSTDTQYF
j_call: TRBJ2-3
d_call: TRBD1
v_call: TRBV14
clone_size: .

cdr3_nt: TGTGCCAGCAGTGAAGCCGGGTGGGGCAATCAGCCCCAGCATTTT
cdr3_aa: CASSEAGWGNQPQHF
j_call: TRBJ1-5
d_call: .
v_call: TRBV6-1
clone_size: .

cdr3_nt: TGTGCCAGCAGCCGACTCGGGGGCCAAGAGACCCAGTACTTC
cdr3_aa: CASSRLGGQETQYF
j_call: TRBJ2-5
d_call: .
v_call: TRBV11-1
clone_size: .

cdr3_nt: TGTGCCAGCAGCCGTTGGGCCTTACAATTCTTC
cdr3_aa: CASSRWALQFF
j_call: TRBJ2-1
d_call: .
v_call: TRBV7-2
clone_size: once

cdr3_nt: TGTGCCAGTAGTATCCAAGCAGGGGGTGCTGGCTACACCTTC
cdr3_aa: CASSIQAGGAGYTF
j_call: TRBJ1-2
d_call: TRBD1
v_call: TRBV19
clone_size: .